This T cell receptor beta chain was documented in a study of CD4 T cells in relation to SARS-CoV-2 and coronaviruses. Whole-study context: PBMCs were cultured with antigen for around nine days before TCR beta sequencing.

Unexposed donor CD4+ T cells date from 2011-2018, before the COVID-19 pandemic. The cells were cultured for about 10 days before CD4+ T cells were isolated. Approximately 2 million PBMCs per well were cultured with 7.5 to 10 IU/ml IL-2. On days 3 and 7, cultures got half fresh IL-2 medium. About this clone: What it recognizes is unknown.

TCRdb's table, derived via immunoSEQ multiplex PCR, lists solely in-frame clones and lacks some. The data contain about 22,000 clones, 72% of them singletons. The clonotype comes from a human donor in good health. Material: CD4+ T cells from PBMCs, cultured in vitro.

The CDR3 reads CASSPRGQYF. The CDR3 DNA follows: TGTGCCAGCAGCCCCCGCGGGCAGTACTTC. This chain joins TRBV3-1 (or the pseudogene TRBV3-2) and TRBJ2-7; D is undetermined. V was pared by 4 bases and J by 9 bases, with 7 bases between. This CDR3 spans 10 amino acids. Germline values: CDR1 LGHDT, CDR2 YNNKEL (reference sequence).